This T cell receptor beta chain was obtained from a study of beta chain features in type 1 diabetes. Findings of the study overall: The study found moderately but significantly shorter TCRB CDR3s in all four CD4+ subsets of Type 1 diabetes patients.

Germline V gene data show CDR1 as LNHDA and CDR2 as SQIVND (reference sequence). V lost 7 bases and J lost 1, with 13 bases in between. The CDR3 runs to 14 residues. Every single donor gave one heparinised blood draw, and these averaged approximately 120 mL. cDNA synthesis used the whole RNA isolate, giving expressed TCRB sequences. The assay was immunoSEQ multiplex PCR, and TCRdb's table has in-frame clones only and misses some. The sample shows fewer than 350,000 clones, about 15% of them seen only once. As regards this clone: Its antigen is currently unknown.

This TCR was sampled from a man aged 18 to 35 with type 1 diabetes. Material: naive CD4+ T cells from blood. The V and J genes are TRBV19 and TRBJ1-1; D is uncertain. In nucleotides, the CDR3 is TGTGCCAGTAATCCGGGAGGTGCGAACACTGAAGCTTTCTTT. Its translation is CASNPGGANTEAFF. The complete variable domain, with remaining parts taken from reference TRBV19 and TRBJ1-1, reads DGGITQSPKYLFRKEGQNVTLSCEQNLNHDAMYWYRQDPGQGLRLIYYSQIVNDFQKGDIAEGYSVSREKKESFPLTVTSAQKNPTAFYLCASNPGGANTEAFFGQGTRLTVV.